Below are 25 T cell receptor beta chains sequenced from a single sample in a study of cytomegalovirus exposure and HLA in healthy donors. The repertoire was sequenced with immunoSEQ multiplex PCR; TCRdb's copy has only in-frame clones and lacks some. This sample yields some 49,000 clones, of which approximately 95% are seen a single time; approximately 8.1% belongs to the top ten. The sequenced sample was PBMCs. These receptors came from a woman younger than 30 in good health and CMV-seropositive.

This chain joins TRBV6-4 and TRBJ1-5; D remains unclear. The V gene's germline CDR1 is MRHNA and CDR2 SNTAGT. The CDR3 runs 13 residues. V lost 6 bases, J lost 1 base, and 7 bases lay in between. The CDR3 nucleotides are TGTGCCAGCAGCCTCAGGAGCAATCAGCCCCAGCATTTT. This encodes CASSLRSNQPQHF.

The chain carries TRBV19 and TRBJ2-7; perhaps TRBD1 as D (6 bases). This CDR3 contains 14 residues. In germline, CDR1 is LNHDA, CDR2 SQIVND (reference sequence). Trimming left V 3 bases short and J 2 bases short, with 11 bases between. CDR3 DNA sequence: TGTGCCAGTAGTATTCAGACAGGCACCTACGAGCAGTACTTC. This gives the protein CASSIQTGTYEQYF.

The chain has TRBV27 and TRBJ2-1, with 12 bases that match TRBD2. In germline, CDR1 is MNHEY, CDR2 SMNVEV (reference sequence). With 6 bases clipped from V and 4 bases from J, the junction kept 7 bases outside the gene matches. The CDR3 consists of 16 residues. This CDR3 reads CASSSGLAGPYNEQFF. The CDR3 DNA reads TGTGCCAGCAGCTCGGGACTAGCGGGTCCTTACAATGAGCAGTTCTTC.

V usage is TRBV5-1 and J usage is TRBJ2-1; TRBD2 might be the D (6 bases). Trimming shortened V by 6 bases and J by 2 bases, and 15 bases separated the two germline ends. In germline, CDR1 is SGHRS, CDR2 YFSETQ. The CDR3 runs 15 residues. The CDR3 region is CASNPWRDAYNEQFF. Written as DNA, the CDR3 is TGCGCCAGCAATCCATGGCGGGACGCCTACAATGAGCAGTTCTTC.

This clone was found a few times. The chain employs TRBV6-4 and TRBJ2-3; 12 bases are shared with TRBD2. The length of the CDR3 is 14 residues. Germline lookup yields CDR1 MRHNA and CDR2 SNTAGT. Unmatched junction bases numbered 0, after V lost 4 bases and J lost 4 bases. The chain's CDR3 is CASSGLAGADTQYF. As DNA, the CDR3 is TGTGCCAGCAGTGGACTAGCGGGAGCAGATACGCAGTATTTT.

This chain connects TRBV12-5 to TRBJ2-5; a possible D gene is TRBD2 (5 bases). CDR3 length: 12 residues. The V and J ends lost 8 bases and 5 bases respectively, with 12 bases between them. The germline CDR1 and CDR2 sequences are LGHNT and FRNRAP. The CDR3 DNA reads as TGTGCTAGTCGGGGAGCCGTTGAGACCCAGTACTTC. Its protein product is CASRGAVETQYF. The entire variable domain, with the rest obtained from reference TRBV12-5 and TRBJ2-5, is as follows: DARVTQTPRHKVTEMGQEVTMRCQPILGHNTVFWYRQTMMQGLELLAYFRNRAPLDDSGMPKDRFSAEMPDATLATLKIQPSEPRDSAVYFCASRGAVETQYFGPGTRLLVL.

The chain carries TRBV18 and TRBJ1-4; TRBD1 matches at 9 bases. Per the germline V gene, CDR1 is KGHSH and CDR2 is LQKENI. V shed 6 bases, J shed 4 bases, and the junction held 12 bases outside the gene matches. There are 17 residues in the CDR3. The CDR3 DNA reads as TGTGCCAGCTCCCGCTTTTCCGGGACAGGGAGTAATGAAAAACTGTTTTTT. Residues: CASSRFSGTGSNEKLFF. Full variable domain (remainder filled in from reference TRBV18 and TRBJ1-4): NAGVMQNPRHLVRRRGQEARLRCSPMKGHSHVYWYRQLPEEGLKFMVYLQKENIIDESGMPKERFSAEFPKEGPSILRIQQVVRGDSAAYFCASSRFSGTGSNEKLFFGSGTQLSVL.

The chain recombines TRBV29-1 with TRBJ2-1; perhaps TRBD2 as D (5 bases). Deletions cut 5 bases from V and 4 bases from J, with 6 bases between. Germline CDR1 is SQVTM and CDR2 is ANQGSEA. The CDR3 has 11 amino acids. The CDR3: CSVQRYNEQFF. Here the CDR3 DNA reads TGCAGCGTTCAGCGGTACAATGAGCAGTTCTTC.

On this clone itself: The junction shows a germline mismatch at one end, possibly a read error. The chain joins TRBV7-3 to TRBJ2-1; 11 bases agree with TRBD2. Germline loops: CDR1 SGHTA, CDR2 FQGTGA. This CDR3 is 16 amino acids long. The CDR3 DNA follows: TGTGCCAGCAGCTTAACTTTACTAGCGGGAGAGTTTGAGGAGTTCTTC. It codes for CASSLTLLAGEFEEFF.

The chain recombines TRBV27 with TRBJ2-1; 12 bases map to TRBD2. Germline V gene lookup returns CDR1 MNHEY and CDR2 SMNVEV (reference sequence). After removal of 8 bases from V and 5 bases from J, the junction contained 1 base not matched to a gene. The CDR3 spans 13 residues. CDR3 sequence reads: CASGLAGNNEQFF. In nucleotides, the CDR3 is TGTGCCAGCGGACTAGCGGGGAACAATGAGCAGTTCTTC.

The J gene is TRBJ1-1, the V gene TRBV6-5; TRBD1 aligns across 7 bases. This CDR3 is 13 amino acids long. V was pared by 2 bases and J by 11 bases, with 8 bases of the junction left unmatched. Germline CDR1 MNHEY, CDR2 SVGAGI. In DNA, the CDR3 is TGTGCCAGCAGTTACGACGACAGGGTCAGGGCTTTCTTT. It codes for CASSYDDRVRAFF.

The chain combines TRBV5-1 with TRBJ2-3; TRBD1 matches 7 bases. The CDR3 runs to 15 residues. The ends lost 3 bases at V and 3 bases at J; junction bases unmatched: 7. The V gene's germline CDR1 is SGHRS and CDR2 YFSETQ. CDR3 sequence reads: CASSSWTGSTDTQYF. The CDR3 DNA reads TGCGCCAGCAGCTCCTGGACAGGTTCGACAGATACGCAGTATTTT.

This clone was seen just once. The chain combines TRBV7-6 with TRBJ2-5; the D gene is possibly TRBD1 (6 bases). This CDR3 contains 16 residues. CDR1 is SGHVS, CDR2 FNYEAQ, per germline. Deletions cut 5 bases from V and 0 bases from J, with 16 bases between. As DNA, the CDR3 is TGTGCCAGCAGCACATTCCGGGACAAGCACCAAGAGACCCAGTACTTC. Translating it yields CASSTFRDKHQETQYF.

In nucleotides, the CDR3 is TGTGCCAGCAGGCGGGGAAGAGAGAACACTGAAGCTTTCTTT. This codes for CASRRGRENTEAFF. The rearrangement joins TRBV27 to TRBJ1-1; D not resolved. Trimming took 6 bases from V and 1 from J, leaving 12 bases between them. Germline values: CDR1 MNHEY, CDR2 SMNVEV (reference sequence). This CDR3 comprises 14 residues.

The chain employs TRBV11-2 and TRBJ2-7, with 7 bases that match TRBD1. Germline V gene lookup returns CDR1 SGHAT and CDR2 FQNNGV. The trim removed 3 bases at V and 2 bases at J, leaving 10 bases unmatched. The CDR3 extends over 16 amino acids. The DNA for the CDR3 is TGTGCCAGCAGCTTCCCTCCCGGGACAGCCCCCTACGAGCAGTACTTC. This sequence encodes CASSFPPGTAPYEQYF.

V and J are TRBV7-9 and TRBJ2-7; 10 bases agree with TRBD2. Trimming took 1 base from V and 5 from J; bases not matched to a gene: 5. The CDR3 is 15 residues long. Germline V gene data show CDR1 as SEHNR and CDR2 as FQNEAQ (reference sequence). The DNA of the CDR3 is TGTGCCAGCAGCTTAGTGGCTAGCGGGAGCCACGAGCAGTACTTC. It specifies CASSLVASGSHEQYF.

The chain recombines TRBV2 with TRBJ2-7; TRBD2 agrees at 12 bases. The trim removed 7 bases at V and 0 bases at J, leaving 10 bases unmatched. Germline V CDR1 and CDR2: SNHLY, FYNNEI. This CDR3 is 17 amino acids long. For the CDR3, the DNA is TGTGCCAGCAAGGACGGACTAGCGGGACACATCTCCTACGAGCAGTACTTC. Translation gives CASKDGLAGHISYEQYF.

The chain couples TRBV25-1 to TRBJ1-2, with a tentative D call TRBD1 (5 bases). V shed 2 bases and J shed 0 bases, with 7 bases lying between them. Germline V lookup: CDR1 MGHDK, CDR2 SYGVNS. CDR3 size: 14 residues. The CDR3 sequence is CASSEMGPNYGYTF. The CDR3 DNA reads as TGTGCCAGCAGTGAAATGGGGCCTAACTATGGCTACACCTTC.

The chain combines TRBV6-1 with TRBJ2-7; 8 nucleotides align to TRBD1. This CDR3 spans 15 amino acids. Germline CDR1 reads MNHNS; CDR2 reads SASEGT. J gave up 0 bases and V 7 bases, and 8 bases lay outside the gene matches. Here the CDR3 reads CASTQGTGGSYEQYF. The DNA of the CDR3 is TGTGCCAGCACCCAAGGTACAGGGGGCTCCTACGAGCAGTACTTC.

V usage is TRBV4-1 and J usage is TRBJ1-5, with no clear D. V was clipped by 4 bases and J by 6 bases, with 13 bases between them. Germline loops: CDR1 MGHRA, CDR2 YSYEKL. The CDR3 loop spans 14 amino acids. CDR3 sequence reads: CASSPKPVSQPQHF. CDR3 nucleotide sequence: TGCGCCAGCAGCCCCAAGCCGGTAAGTCAGCCCCAGCATTTT.

J is TRBJ2-3 and V is TRBV5-1; D unresolved. The CDR3 is 16 residues long. V was shortened by 5 bases and J by 0 bases, with 16 bases between the two germline ends. Looked up from germline, CDR1 is SGHRS and CDR2 is YFSETQ. CDR3 region: CASSHKLESSTDTQYF. For the CDR3, the DNA is TGCGCCAGCAGTCATAAGCTAGAGTCTAGCACAGATACGCAGTATTTT.

This chain connects TRBV10-3 to TRBJ2-5; TRBD2 matches at 9 bases. The J segment lost 1 base and the V segment lost 8 bases, leaving 5 bases of the junction unmatched. Looked up from germline, CDR1 is ENHRY and CDR2 is SYGVKD. This CDR3 is built from 14 residues. As DNA, the CDR3 is TGTGCCATCTCGTTGACTAGCGGCCAAGAGACCCAGTACTTC. Its translation: CAISLTSGQETQYF.

The genes are TRBV7-8 and TRBJ2-5; D not certain. The germline V gene encodes CDR1 SGHVS and CDR2 FQNEAQ. This CDR3 contains 12 residues. The ends were cut back, 5 bases at V and 4 bases at J, with 8 bases in the middle. CDR3 residues: CASSPLLETQYF. CDR3 DNA sequence: TGTGCCAGCAGCCCACTATTAGAGACCCAGTACTTC.

This clone was seen once. Additional DNA sequences in this sample encode the identical CDR3. The chain employs TRBV11-2 and TRBJ1-1; D call uncertain. CDR3 length: 13 amino acids. Germline-derived CDR1 and CDR2 are SGHAT and FQNNGV. V was cut by 1 base and J by 3 bases, with 6 bases left in between. CDR3 loop: CASSLGAYTEAFF. CDR3 sequence (DNA): TGTGCCAGCAGCTTAGGGGCCTACACTGAAGCTTTCTTT. The full variable domain, rest sourced from reference TRBV11-2 and TRBJ1-1, is EAGVAQSPRYKIIEKRQSVAFWCNPISGHATLYWYQQILGQGPKLLIQFQNNGVVDDSQLPKDRFSAERLKGVDSTLKIQPAKLEDSAVYLCASSLGAYTEAFFGQGTRLTVV.

This sequence joins TRBV13 and TRBJ2-4, with 9 bases that match TRBD2. J was trimmed by 11 bases and V by 0 bases; bases with no gene match: 5. CDR1 PRHDT and CDR2 FYEKMQ come from the germline V gene (reference sequence). This CDR3 is built from 14 residues. The CDR3 here is CASSLGRSGSFQYF. CDR3 coding DNA: TGTGCCAGCAGCTTAGGACGTAGCGGGAGCTTTCAGTACTTC. Together with reference TRBV13 and TRBJ2-4, the CDR3 gives the full variable domain: AAGVIQSPRHLIKEKRETATLKCYPIPRHDTVYWYQQGPGQDPQFLISFYEKMQSDKGSIPDRFSAQQFSDYHSELNMSSLELGDSALYFCASSLGRSGSFQYFGAGTRLSVL.